The 19 T cell receptor beta chains below all came from one sample that was sequenced in a study of cytotoxic CD8 clonotypes in ibrutinib-treated CLL listed by TCRdb under 2021. Libraries were prepared through the immunoSEQ multiplex PCR assay. In its TCRdb copy, this immuneACCESS table keeps in-frame sequences only and misses some clones. Where compared with another copy, unresolved V genes explain less than half of these, and the others have no known cause. The sample table contains around 160,000 clones; only one count was recorded for 70% to 90% of them. Around 3% of the sample is in the top ten clones. The time point label, as the study defines it: progressive disease on ibrutinib. Sample: PBMCs, taken at disease progression, from a patient treated with ibrutinib. These receptors came from a human donor with chronic lymphocytic leukemia.

The V and J genes are TRBV28 and TRBJ1-2; 7 bases match TRBD1. This CDR3 has 17 amino acids. Germline CDR1 MDHEN, CDR2 SYDVKM. The V and J ends lost 4 bases and 1 base, in that order; junction bases with no gene match: 12. CDR3 protein: CASSSRGGRHFNYGYTF. DNA for the CDR3: TGTGCCAGCAGTTCCAGGGGGGGGCGCCACTTTAACTATGGCTACACCTTC.

CDR3 bases: TGTGCCAGCAGACCCGGGGGGGGACTATACTACGAGCAGTACTTC. As protein: CASRPGGGLYYEQYF. V usage is TRBV7-8 and J usage is TRBJ2-7, with 8 bases matching TRBD2. Germline CDR1 is SGHVS and CDR2 is FQNEAQ. The CDR3 extends over 15 amino acids. V dropped 6 bases and J dropped 3; count of bases not matched to a gene: 10.

The chain is built from TRBV27 and TRBJ2-1; 7 bases align to TRBD1. This CDR3 contains 16 residues. The V segment lost 2 bases and the J segment 2 bases; nucleotides outside the gene matches: 6. CDR1 MNHEY and CDR2 SMNVEV come from the germline V gene (reference sequence). This chain's CDR3 is CASSLSPDRTYNEQFF. The DNA of the CDR3 is TGTGCCAGCAGTTTAAGTCCGGACAGGACCTACAATGAGCAGTTCTTC.

In this sample, this clone turned up a few times. The CDR3 DNA reads as TGTGCCAGCAGTACTAGCGGGGGATACAATGAGCAGTTCTTC. Translating gives CASSTSGGYNEQFF. The rearrangement joins TRBV6-1 to TRBJ2-1; 11 nucleotides line up with TRBD2. The CDR3 is made up of 14 amino acids. Unmatched junction bases numbered 1, after V lost 5 bases and J lost 4 bases. Germline CDR1 reads MNHNS; CDR2 reads SASEGT.

This chain joins TRBV7-2 and TRBJ2-3, with TRBD2 matching over 12 bases. The CDR3 loop spans 14 amino acids. V gave up 3 bases and J gave up 6 bases; unmatched junction bases: 1. Germline CDR1 is SGHTA and CDR2 is FQGNSA. This CDR3 is CASSLTSGGDTQYF. The CDR3 nucleotides are TGTGCCAGCAGCTTGACTAGCGGGGGCGATACGCAGTATTTT.

V is TRBV19 and J is TRBJ2-1; 15 bases align to TRBD2. Germline CDR1 and CDR2: LNHDA and SQIVND (reference sequence). The ends lost 6 bases at V and 8 bases at J; junction bases unmatched: 14. CDR3 length: 18 amino acids. CDR3 protein: CASRTDGLAGGPVDEQFF. In nucleotides, the CDR3 is TGTGCCAGTAGAACCGACGGACTAGCGGGAGGGCCGGTCGATGAGCAGTTCTTC.

DNA of the CDR3: TGTGCCAGTACCCAGAGCGGACCCACCAAACACGAGCAGTACTTC. Translation gives CASTQSGPTKHEQYF. The J gene is TRBJ2-7, the V gene TRBV19, with TRBD2 as a possible D gene (5 bases). V was pared by 7 bases and J by 5 bases, with 21 bases between. The CDR3 is 15 residues long. Germline V CDR1 and CDR2: LNHDA, SQIVND (reference sequence).

The V call is TRBV5-4, the J call TRBJ1-5; D unclear. The CDR3 contains 16 residues. CDR1 is SGHNT, CDR2 YYREEE, per germline (reference sequence). V was cut by 0 bases and J by 2 bases, with 12 bases left in between. In DNA form, the CDR3 reads TGTGCCAGCAGCTTGGGCCCGGGGTTCGGCAATCAGCCCCAGCATTTT. It specifies CASSLGPGFGNQPQHF. The variable domain in full, completed from reference TRBV5-4 and TRBJ1-5, reads ETGVTQSPTHLIKTRGQQVTLRCSSQSGHNTVSWYQQALGQGPQFIFQYYREEENGRGNFPPRFSGLQFPNYSSELNVNALELDDSALYLCASSLGPGFGNQPQHFGDGTRLSIL.

The genes are TRBV6-5 and TRBJ1-2, with 7 nucleotides matching TRBD1. The CDR3 spans 13 residues. From germline, CDR1 is MNHEY and CDR2 SVGAGI. The J segment lost 2 bases and the V segment lost 6 bases, leaving 3 bases of the junction unmatched. The CDR3 nucleotides are TGTGCCAGCAGCTGGGACAGAAACTATGGCTACACCTTC. This codes for CASSWDRNYGYTF.

The rearrangement uses TRBV28 and TRBJ1-3; possibly TRBD1 for D (5 bases). This CDR3 spans 15 amino acids. V was trimmed by 6 bases and J by 0 bases, leaving 12 bases between them. CDR1 is MDHEN and CDR2 is SYDVKM in the germline V gene. This CDR3 is CASSSGGSSGNTIYF. CDR3 nucleotides: TGTGCCAGCAGCTCCGGGGGTTCCTCTGGAAACACCATATATTTT.

The rearrangement uses TRBV11-1 and TRBJ2-7; TRBD1 is a possible D gene (6 bases). The CDR3 extends over 13 amino acids. With 6 bases removed from V and 3 bases from J, the gap between germline ends came to 12 bases. Per the germline V gene, CDR1 is SGHAT and CDR2 is FQDESV (reference sequence). This CDR3 is CASRPQGYYEQYF. CDR3 DNA: TGTGCCAGCAGACCACAGGGTTACTACGAGCAGTACTTC. The whole variable domain, filled in from reference TRBV11-1 and TRBJ2-7, reads EAEVAQSPRYKITEKSQAVAFWCDPISGHATLYWYRQILGQGPELLVQFQDESVVDDSQLPKDRFSAERLKGVDSTLKIQPAELGDSAMYLCASRPQGYYEQYFGPGTRLTVT.

The chain is built from TRBV7-8 and TRBJ2-7, with 7 bases identical to TRBD1. Germline V lookup: CDR1 SGHVS, CDR2 FQNEAQ. CDR3 size: 17 residues. V shed 5 bases, J shed 2 bases, and the junction held 15 bases outside the gene matches. The CDR3 coding sequence is TGTGCCAGCAGCCTACTAGGGGGCTGGCAGGGGACCTACGAGCAGTACTTC. Translation gives CASSLLGGWQGTYEQYF. Combining the CDR3 with reference TRBV7-8 and TRBJ2-7 gives the whole variable domain GAGVSQSPRYKVAKRGQDVALRCDPISGHVSLFWYQQALGQGPEFLTYFQNEAQLDKSGLPSDRFFAERPEGSVSTLKIQRTQQEDSAVYLCASSLLGGWQGTYEQYFGPGTRLTVT.

The chain couples TRBV19 to TRBJ2-3; possibly TRBD2 for D (6 bases). Germline V CDR1 and CDR2: LNHDA, SQIVND (reference sequence). The CDR3 covers 15 residues. V shed 1 base and J shed 1 base, with 9 bases lying between them. CDR3 loop: CASSIVEGRTDTQYF. The CDR3 coding sequence is TGTGCCAGTAGTATAGTGGAGGGACGCACAGATACGCAGTATTTT.

This chain uses TRBV4-1 with TRBJ1-3, with D unresolved. The CDR3 is made up of 11 amino acids. V was pared by 1 base and J by 7 bases, with 2 bases between. CDR1 MGHRA and CDR2 YSYEKL come from the germline V gene. The CDR3: CASSQANTIYF. The CDR3 DNA follows: TGCGCCAGCAGCCAAGCGAACACCATATATTTT.

The V call is TRBV4-2, the J call TRBJ1-5; D not certain. The CDR3 has 14 amino acids. Germline CDR1 is LGHNA and CDR2 is YNFKEQ. The V gene lost 0 bases and the J gene lost 3 bases, with 6 bases spanning the gap. The CDR3 DNA reads as TGTGCCAGCAGCCAAGATGACCTCAATCAGCCCCAGCATTTT. As protein: CASSQDDLNQPQHF.

The genes are TRBV7-9 and TRBJ1-1; D call uncertain. Trimming removed 5 bases at V and 0 bases at J, with 16 bases between. This CDR3 has 16 amino acids. The germline V gene encodes CDR1 SEHNR and CDR2 FQNEAQ (reference sequence). The CDR3 protein is CASSHGATNMNTEAFF. CDR3 DNA: TGTGCCAGCAGCCACGGAGCCACAAACATGAACACTGAAGCTTTCTTT.

The chain employs TRBV4-3 and TRBJ2-7; 10 nucleotides line up with TRBD1. Germline CDR1 and CDR2: LGHNA and YSLEER. This CDR3 region has 16 residues. V was clipped by 0 bases and J by 3 bases; unmatched bases: 5. The CDR3 DNA is TGCGCCAGCAGCCAAGAACCGGGACAGGGGTACTACGAGCAGTACTTC. Translation gives CASSQEPGQGYYEQYF.

The rearrangement uses TRBV28 and TRBJ2-7; 13 positions match TRBD2. The V gene end was trimmed by 5 bases and the J gene end by 7 bases; junction bases not matched to a gene: 8. Germline CDR1 reads MDHEN; CDR2 reads SYDVKM. The CDR3 spans 15 residues. DNA for the CDR3: TGTGCCAGCAGTCAGCAACTAGCGGGAGGGGTGGAGCAGTACTTC. It encodes CASSQQLAGGVEQYF.

V and J are TRBV7-2 and TRBJ2-7, with D unclear. From germline, CDR1 is SGHTA and CDR2 FQGNSA. V dropped 2 bases and J dropped 2 bases, with 4 bases sitting between them. The CDR3 extends over 12 amino acids. Here the CDR3 DNA reads TGTGCCAGCAGCTTATTCGCCTACGAGCAGTACTTC. Encoded protein: CASSLFAYEQYF.